This entry lists 10 T cell receptor beta chains sequenced from one sample in a study of OX40 agonist ivuxolimab in advanced cancers. The protocol was immunoSEQ multiplex PCR, while the TCRdb copy is restricted to in-frame clones and leaves out a portion. Counted here are fewer than 85,000 clones, about 85% occurring once; the ten biggest clones make up under 0.55%. The starting material was CD4+ or CD8+ T cells sorted from blood, obtained in a trial of the OX40 agonist ivuxolimab. The receptors were gathered from an adult with an advanced solid tumor such as melanoma, head and neck, liver or kidney cancer.

This sequence joins TRBV2 and TRBJ2-1; 13 bases fit TRBD2. V shed 6 bases, J shed 8 bases, and the junction held 7 bases outside the gene matches. In germline, CDR1 is SNHLY, CDR2 FYNNEI. This CDR3 contains 15 residues. The CDR3 loop is CASSAGLAGVYEQFF. CDR3 sequence (DNA): TGTGCCAGCAGCGCTGGACTAGCGGGAGTCTATGAGCAGTTCTTC. The variable domain in full, with the rest retrieved from reference TRBV2 and TRBJ2-1, is EPEVTQTPSHQVTQMGQEVILRCVPISNHLYFYWYRQILGQKVEFLVSFYNNEISEKSEIFDDQFSVERPDGSNFTLKIRSTKLEDSAMYFCASSAGLAGVYEQFFGPGTRLTVL.

This chain connects TRBV7-2 to TRBJ1-2, with a tentative D call TRBD1 (5 bases). Germline CDR1 is SGHTA and CDR2 is FQGNSA. CDR3 length: 15 amino acids. The V and J ends lost 0 bases and 4 bases respectively, with 12 bases between them. Written as DNA, the CDR3 is TGTGCCAGCAGCTTAGCGGGGGGGGGAGCCTATGGCTACACCTTC. This translates into CASSLAGGGAYGYTF.

J is TRBJ2-5 and V is TRBV19; 7 bases map to TRBD2. This CDR3 is 15 amino acids long. Germline V CDR1 and CDR2: LNHDA, SQIVND (reference sequence). Trimming took 9 bases from V and 2 from J; bases not matched to a gene: 12. The CDR3 reads CASRESTSVQETQYF. The CDR3 bases are TGTGCCAGCCGGGAATCTACTAGCGTTCAAGAGACCCAGTACTTC.

V usage is TRBV28 and J usage is TRBJ2-5; tentative D call: TRBD2 (6 bases). With 4 bases removed from V and 9 bases from J, the gap between germline ends came to 18 bases. This CDR3 contains 14 residues. Germline V gene data show CDR1 as MDHEN and CDR2 as SYDVKM. CDR3 sequence (DNA): TGTGCCAGCAGTTCCCCGGGACTGGGCATGGCCCAGTACTTC. Amino acid sequence: CASSSPGLGMAQYF.

This chain joins TRBV7-2 and TRBJ2-3; TRBD2 aligns across 11 bases. V lost 0 bases to trimming and J lost 5 bases; unmatched junction nucleotides: 7. This CDR3 region has 17 residues. The germline CDR1 and CDR2 sequences are SGHTA and FQGNSA. The CDR3 loop is CASSLASSGRAVDTQYF. The CDR3 DNA sequence: TGTGCCAGCAGCTTAGCTAGTAGCGGGAGGGCAGTAGATACGCAGTATTTT.

This chain links TRBV5-6 with TRBJ2-7; TRBD1 agrees at 8 bases. CDR3 length equals 14 residues. The V and J ends lost 6 bases and 6 bases, in that order; junction bases with no gene match: 11. Germline loops: CDR1 SGHDT, CDR2 YYEEEE. The CDR3 loop reads CASTLRDRFAEQYF. The CDR3 coding sequence is TGTGCCAGCACCCTCCGGGACAGGTTTGCCGAGCAGTACTTC.

The V and J genes are TRBV11-1 and TRBJ2-1, with 9 bases fitting TRBD2. Germline values: CDR1 SGHAT, CDR2 FQDESV (reference sequence). This CDR3 is 15 amino acids long. V lost 1 base, J lost 7 bases, and 5 bases stayed unmatched. The chain's CDR3 is CASSLGLAGVNEQFF. Here the CDR3 DNA reads TGTGCCAGCAGCTTAGGGTTAGCGGGAGTAAATGAGCAGTTCTTC.

The rearrangement links TRBV28 to TRBJ1-1; 8 positions agree with TRBD1. In germline, CDR1 is MDHEN, CDR2 SYDVKM. This CDR3 comprises 14 residues. The ends lost 6 bases at V and 1 base at J; junction bases unmatched: 4. This CDR3 is CASSPGGRNTEAFF. Here the CDR3 DNA reads TGTGCCAGCAGCCCAGGGGGCCGGAACACTGAAGCTTTCTTT.

The chain combines TRBV4-1 with TRBJ1-5; D remains ambiguous. The germline V gene encodes CDR1 MGHRA and CDR2 YSYEKL. V shed 1 base and J shed 5 bases, with 12 bases lying between them. The length of the CDR3 is 15 residues. Here the CDR3 reads CASSQGGVGYQPQHF. DNA of the CDR3: TGCGCCAGCAGCCAAGGGGGAGTTGGCTATCAGCCCCAGCATTTT.

This chain uses TRBV19 with TRBJ1-1; TRBD1 is a possible D gene (5 bases). Germline CDR1 reads LNHDA; CDR2 reads SQIVND (reference sequence). There are 14 residues in the CDR3. Trimming removed 6 bases at V and 1 base at J, with 12 bases between. The CDR3 loop reads CASRDQGKNTEAFF. The CDR3 coding sequence is TGTGCCAGTAGGGACCAGGGTAAGAACACTGAAGCTTTCTTT.